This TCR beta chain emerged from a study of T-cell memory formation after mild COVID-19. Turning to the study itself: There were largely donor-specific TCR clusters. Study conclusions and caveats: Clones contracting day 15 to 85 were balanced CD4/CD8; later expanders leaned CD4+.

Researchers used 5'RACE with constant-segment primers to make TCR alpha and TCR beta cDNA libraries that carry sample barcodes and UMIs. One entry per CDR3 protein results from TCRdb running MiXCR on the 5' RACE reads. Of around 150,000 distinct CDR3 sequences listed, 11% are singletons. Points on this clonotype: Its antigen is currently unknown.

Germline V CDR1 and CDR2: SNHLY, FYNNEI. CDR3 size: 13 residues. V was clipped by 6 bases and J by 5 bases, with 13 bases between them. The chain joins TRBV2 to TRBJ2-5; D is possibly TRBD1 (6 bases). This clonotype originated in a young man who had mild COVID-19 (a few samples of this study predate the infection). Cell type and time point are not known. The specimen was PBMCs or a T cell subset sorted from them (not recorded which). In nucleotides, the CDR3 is TGTGCCAGCAGACAGGGTATAGGGGAGACCCAGTACTTC. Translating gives CASRQGIGETQYF. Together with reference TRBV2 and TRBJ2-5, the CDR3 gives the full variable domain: EPEVTQTPSHQVTQMGQEVILRCVPISNHLYFYWYRQILGQKVEFLVSFYNNEISEKSEIFDDQFSVERPDGSNFTLKIRSTKLEDSAMYFCASRQGIGETQYFGPGTRLLVL.